The T cell receptor beta chain under discussion was sequenced for a study of blood T cell repertoires in COVID-19. Overall study context: The United States, Italy and Spain provided the acute and convalescent COVID-19 samples. The analysed material was cDNA or gDNA that came from T cells, B-cell-depleted T cells, or PBMCs.

In the original analysis: Amplifying reference gene primers gave estimates of nucleated cell counts. This table comes from immunoSEQ multiplex PCR, and its TCRdb copy is limited to in-frame clones, with some not included. V and J calls and clone size are those listed in that table; D and trimming were worked out from the DNA. The sample comprises around 260,000 clones, 70% to 90% of which are singletons, and around 0.7% rests with the top ten. CDR1 is SGDLS, CDR2 YYNGEE, per germline. The ends were cut back, 1 base at V and 0 bases at J, with 9 bases in the middle. There are 15 residues in the CDR3. The chain recombines TRBV9 with TRBJ2-3; weak D call: TRBD2 (5 bases). The material sequenced was peripheral blood. The clonotype was recovered from a human donor in a cohort sampled during active COVID-19. Written as DNA, the CDR3 is TGTGCCAGCAGCGTATGGACTCAAAGCACAGATACGCAGTATTTT. Its translation is CASSVWTQSTDTQYF.